The T cell receptor beta chain described here comes from a study of blood T cells in healthy people across ages. Notes on the study in general: Aged donors had fewer naive CD4+ cells and lower diversity than long-lived donors.

The CDR3 length is 14 residues. From germline, CDR1 is SGHRS and CDR2 YFSETQ. Notes on this clonotype: Its antigen is undetermined.

The second PCR ran about 6 to 12 cycles with a sample-barcoded 5' primer and J-beta primers. TCRdb re-analysed the 5' RACE reads in MiXCR, keeping a single row per CDR3 protein. The sample holds 590,000 or so distinct CDR3 sequences; about 30% are singletons and the top ten take 15% to 19%. The gene calls are TRBV5-1 and TRBJ2-1, with D unresolved. Gene TRBJ2-7 matches the end of the DNA better, so the J call may be wrong. The TCR was taken from a woman older than 75 in good health. The specimen was blood. The chain's CDR3 is CASSLEATTYEQYF. CDR3 nucleotides: TGCGCCAGCAGCTTGGAGGCAACGACCTACGAGCAGTACTTC.